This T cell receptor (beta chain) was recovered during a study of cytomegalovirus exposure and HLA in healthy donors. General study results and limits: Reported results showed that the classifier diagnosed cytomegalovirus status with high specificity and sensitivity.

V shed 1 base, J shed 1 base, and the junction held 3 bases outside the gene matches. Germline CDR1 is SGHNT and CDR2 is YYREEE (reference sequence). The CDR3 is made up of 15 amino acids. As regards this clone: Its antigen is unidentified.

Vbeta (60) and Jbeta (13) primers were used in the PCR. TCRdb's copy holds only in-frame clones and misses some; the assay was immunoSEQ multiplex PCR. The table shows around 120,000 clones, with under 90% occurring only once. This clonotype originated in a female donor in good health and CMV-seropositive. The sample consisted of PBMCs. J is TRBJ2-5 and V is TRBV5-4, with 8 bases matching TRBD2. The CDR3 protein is CASSLTSGRQETQYF. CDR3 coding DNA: TGTGCCAGCAGCTTGACTAGCGGACGCCAAGAGACCCAGTACTTC.